The present TCR beta chain was sequenced within a study of HIV-infected patients and healthy controls. This clonotype has a count of ten or more. What it recognizes is unknown. Reverse transcription used around 540 ng RNA and constant-region primers for alpha and beta. Alpha and beta chain libraries were made separately by chain-specific third strand synthesis with multiplexing indices. TCRdb ran MiXCR on the 5' RACE reads and lists one entry per CDR3 protein. This sample has 15,000 to 20,000 distinct CDR3 sequences, with roughly 8.9% found just once. Whole blood was used without fractionation, so all unsorted peripheral T cells were included. The CDR3 is 15 residues long. The V and J ends lost 5 bases and 7 bases, in that order; junction bases with no gene match: 5. Germline lookup yields CDR1 SGHTA and CDR2 FQGTGA. Findings of the study overall: In healthy controls, MAIT alpha CDR3s were common; in HIV+ repertoires, severely depleted.

The specimen was blood. The gene calls are TRBV7-3 and TRBJ2-1; TRBD2 matches at 13 bases. This TCR derives from an adult in good health. CDR3 loop: CASSRTSGGVNEQFF. In DNA form, the CDR3 reads TGTGCCAGCAGCAGGACTAGCGGGGGAGTTAATGAGCAGTTCTTC.